The clone carrying this TCR beta chain was observed once. Germline assignment: CDR1 MRHNA and CDR2 SNTAGT. The CDR3 loop spans 13 amino acids. Trimming stripped 2 bases from V and 8 bases from J, with 10 bases between. The data belong to a study of blood T cell repertoires in COVID-19. Overall study: Samples came from the United States, Italy and Spain, spanning acute and convalescent COVID-19.

TCRdb keeps only in-frame clones here, not all; method: immunoSEQ multiplex PCR. Found here are 300,000 to 350,000 clones, around nine tenths of them singletons; the top ten hold 1%. Sequenced material: PBMCs or T cells enriched from blood (not recorded which). This sequence originates from a woman aged 25 to 39 who had been exposed to COVID-19. J is TRBJ2-1 and V is TRBV6-4, with D tentatively TRBD1 (5 bases). CDR3 region: CASSDKGQDEQFF. The CDR3 DNA reads TGTGCCAGCAGTGACAAGGGGCAAGATGAGCAGTTCTTC.